Listed below are T cell receptor beta chains from one sample, sequenced in a study of blood T cell repertoires in COVID-19. Data came from immunoSEQ multiplex PCR; TCRdb stores just in-frame clones and leaves some out. The data contain 130,000 or so clones, about 87% of them singletons. Sequencing was performed on peripheral blood. Source of these receptors: a human donor with COVID-19, enrolled during active disease. The donor label of this sample is uncertain. CDR3s include the opening cysteine and the closing phenylalanine or tryptophan. The D gene is left open where the match is weak. Rows may omit the clone size; those that give it use once, few, many or a size class.

DNA: TGTGCCAGCAGCTTGATGGCGGACAGCTATGGCTACACCTTC
CDR3: CASSLMADSYGYTF
D: NA
size: once
V: TRBV5-4
J: TRBJ1-2

DNA: TGTGCCAGCAGTGAAAGCCCCGGACAGGGGGTTGAAAAACTGTTTTTT
CDR3: CASSESPGQGVEKLFF
D: TRBD1
size: NA
V: TRBV6-1
J: TRBJ1-4

DNA: TGTGCCGCCGACAGGTTTGGAAACACCATATATTTT
CDR3: CAADRFGNTIYF
D: NA
size: NA
V: TRBV30
J: TRBJ1-3

DNA: TGTGCCAGCAGCCACTCGAAGAACACTGAAGCTTTCTTT
CDR3: CASSHSKNTEAFF
D: NA
size: NA
V: TRBV11-2
J: TRBJ1-1

DNA: TGTGCTAGCAGCCCACCCCGGGGGTATCCCTTCGAAGAGACCCAGTACTTC
CDR3: CASSPPRGYPFEETQYF
D: NA
size: NA
V: TRBV7-7
J: TRBJ2-5

DNA: TGTGCCAGCAGCGCCAATAATCTAAACACTGAAGCTTTCTTT
CDR3: CASSANNLNTEAFF
D: NA
size: NA
V: TRBV9
J: TRBJ1-1

DNA: TGTGCCAGCAGCTCATGGGACAGGGGGCGTCGGAATGAGCAGTTCTTC
CDR3: CASSSWDRGRRNEQFF
D: TRBD1
size: NA
V: TRBV7-9
J: TRBJ2-1

DNA: TGTGCCAGCAGCTTAGTGGGTAGCGGGGGTGAAGAGACCCAGTACTTC
CDR3: CASSLVGSGGEETQYF
D: TRBD2
size: NA
V: TRBV11-2
J: TRBJ2-5

DNA: TGTGCCAGTAGTCCCGAAGAGGCTCGGGGAGCTTTCTTT
CDR3: CASSPEEARGAFF
D: NA
size: NA
V: TRBV19
J: TRBJ1-1

DNA: TGTGCCAGCAGTTACTTGACAGGCTACGAGCAGTACTTC
CDR3: CASSYLTGYEQYF
D: NA
size: NA
V: TRBV6-5
J: TRBJ2-7

DNA: TGTGCCAGCAGCGCCAGGGGATACGAGGATTCACCCCTCCACTTT
CDR3: CASSARGYEDSPLHF
D: NA
size: NA
V: TRBV9
J: TRBJ1-6

DNA: TGTGCCAGCTCGACAGGGGGCGGGAACACTGAAGCTTTCTTT
CDR3: CASSTGGGNTEAFF
D: TRBD1
size: few
V: TRBV18
J: TRBJ1-1

DNA: TGTGCCAGCAGCGAACAGGGGGAAGAAAAACTGTTTTTT
CDR3: CASSEQGEEKLFF
D: TRBD1
size: once
V: TRBV2
J: TRBJ1-4

DNA: TGTGCCAGTAGTATAGTCGGCGGTAGCAATCAGCCCCAGCATTTT
CDR3: CASSIVGGSNQPQHF
D: NA
size: NA
V: TRBV19
J: TRBJ1-5

DNA: TGCGCCAGCAGCCCCATCCCGGGATACCAAGAGACCCAGTACTTC
CDR3: CASSPIPGYQETQYF
D: NA
size: few
V: TRBV5-1
J: TRBJ2-5

DNA: TGTGCCAGCAGTCAGACAGGATACTATGGCTACACCTTC
CDR3: CASSQTGYYGYTF
D: NA
size: NA
V: TRBV27
J: TRBJ1-2

DNA: TGTGCCAGCAGCCCCGCGCCGTACACTGAAGCTTTCTTT
CDR3: CASSPAPYTEAFF
D: NA
size: NA
V: TRBV3-1/TRBV3-2
J: TRBJ1-1

DNA: TGTGCCATCAGTGGGACTAGCGGGGGGGCTGTGTTTACAGATACGCAGTATTTT
CDR3: CAISGTSGGAVFTDTQYF
D: TRBD2
size: NA
V: TRBV10-3
J: TRBJ2-3

DNA: TGCGCCAGCAGCTTGGCACAGGGTGGACGTGAGCAGTTCTTC
CDR3: CASSLAQGGREQFF
D: NA
size: NA
V: TRBV5-1
J: TRBJ2-1

DNA: TGTGCCAGCAGCTTCTTTCGGGAATGGGAGACCCAGTACTTC
CDR3: CASSFFREWETQYF
D: NA
size: NA
V: TRBV7-9
J: TRBJ2-5

DNA: TGCAGCGCCATTGACACCGGCTATGGCTACACCTTC
CDR3: CSAIDTGYGYTF
D: NA
size: NA
V: TRBV29-1
J: TRBJ1-2

DNA: TGTGCCAGCAGCTCGAGTAGGGGTAACTACGAGCAGTACTTC
CDR3: CASSSSRGNYEQYF
D: NA
size: few
V: TRBV7-8
J: TRBJ2-7

DNA: TGTGCCAGCACCAAACCACAGGGAGACACAGATACGCAGTATTTT
CDR3: CASTKPQGDTDTQYF
D: NA
size: NA
V: TRBV6-5
J: TRBJ2-3

DNA: TGTGCCAGCAGCCTCGGACAGGGGGGATATTCACCCCTCCACTTT
CDR3: CASSLGQGGYSPLHF
D: TRBD1
size: NA
V: TRBV6-5
J: TRBJ1-6